This is a list of T cell receptor beta chains from one sample in a study of Graves' ophthalmopathy and Graves' hyperthyroidism. One entry per CDR3 protein, called by TCRdb with MiXCR from the multiplex PCR reads. The sample consists of a few hundred thousand distinct CDR3 sequences, 17% of them appearing once. The specimen sequenced was peripheral blood. All receptors derive from an adult woman with stable Graves' hyperthyroidism. CDR3s include the opening cysteine and the closing phenylalanine or tryptophan. A D gene is named only where the DNA matches it firmly. Clone size is shown for a subset of rows, as once, few, many or a class of expanded clone.

v_gene	abundance	j_gene	d_gene	CDR3nt	CDR3aa
TRBV5-4	many	TRBJ2-5	TRBD1	TGTGCCAGCAGTTCACCGGGACAGGGTGGTCGAGAGACCCAGTACTTC	CASSSPGQGGRETQYF
TRBV20-1	many	TRBJ1-5	NA	TGCAGTGCTTCAAACCGTTCTTTTTGGGGCAATCAGCCCCAGCATTTT	CSASNRSFWGNQPQHF
TRBV27	NA	TRBJ2-5	TRBD1	TGTGCCAGCAGTTTTGAAGGGGGCCAACAAGAGACCCAGTACTTC	CASSFEGGQQETQYF
TRBV28	many	TRBJ2-5	NA	TGTGCCAGCAGTTTAAAGCAGGGATTGGGGACCCAGTACTTC	CASSLKQGLGTQYF
TRBV18	many	TRBJ2-2	NA	TGTGCCAGCTCCCTGGACAGAACCCACACCGGGGAGCTGTTTTTT	CASSLDRTHTGELFF
TRBV28	many	TRBJ2-7	NA	TGTGCCAGCAGTTCCACGGCCGGGGGAACCTACGAGCAGTACTTC	CASSSTAGGTYEQYF
TRBV6-5	many	TRBJ2-7	TRBD1	TGTGCCAGCAAAAGCTACGCAGACAGGGACTACGAGCAGTACTTC	CASKSYADRDYEQYF
TRBV6-2/TRBV6-3	many	TRBJ1-5	NA	TGTGCCAGCAGTCGCGCTCGATCGGGAATCGGCAATCAGCCCCAGCATTTT	CASSRARSGIGNQPQHF
TRBV4-1	NA	TRBJ2-4	NA	TGCGCCAGCAGCCAAGTGACGGGGCTCCTAGCCAAAAACATTCAGTACTTC	CASSQVTGLLAKNIQYF
TRBV29-1	many	TRBJ1-1	NA	TGCAGCGTTGCCAGATTTTTGAACACTGAAGCTTTCTTT	CSVARFLNTEAFF
TRBV28	many	TRBJ2-5	NA	TGTGCCAGCAGTGGGAATGTGGCGACCCAGTACTTC	CASSGNVATQYF
TRBV6-5	many	TRBJ1-2	TRBD1	TGTGCCAGCAGTCCTGGACAGGGCGAAGACTATAGCGGCTTCACCTTC	CASSPGQGEDYSGFTF
TRBV18	NA	TRBJ2-7	TRBD2	TGTGCCAGCTTACCAGGGACTAGCGGAACCTACGAGCAGTACTTC	CASLPGTSGTYEQYF
TRBV18	many	TRBJ1-1	NA	TGTGCCAGCTCACGCTACCGAGACTCGAACACTGAAGCTTTCTTT	CASSRYRDSNTEAFF
TRBV5-5	many	TRBJ2-7	NA	TGTGCCAGCAGCTTCTTAACAGGTCCCTACGAGCAGTACTTC	CASSFLTGPYEQYF
TRBV20-1	many	TRBJ2-4	NA	TGCAGTGCCTCGGAACGGAGGATGGGCAACATTCAGTACTTC	CSASERRMGNIQYF
TRBV2	once	TRBJ1-2	TRBD1	TGTGCCAGCAGCAGGTTTCCAGGACAGGGGGGCCTAGGCTACACCTTC	CASSRFPGQGGLGYTF
TRBV2	few	TRBJ1-2	NA	TGTGCCAGCAGTGATGGCGGGTTCCGACTGTATGGCTACACCTTC	CASSDGGFRLYGYTF
TRBV29-1	few	TRBJ2-7	TRBD2	TGCAGCGTCAGACTAGCGGGAGCCTACGAGCAGTACTTC	CSVRLAGAYEQYF
TRBV7-8	many	TRBJ2-7	TRBD2	TGTGCCAGCAGCTTAGAGGTTAGCGGGTCCTCCTACGAGCAGTACTTC	CASSLEVSGSSYEQYF
TRBV20-1	many	TRBJ2-7	NA	TGCAGTGCTAGAGATCCGGGGGGCAACTCTCTCTACGAGCAGTACTTC	CSARDPGGNSLYEQYF
TRBV5-4	many	TRBJ2-7	NA	TGTGCCAGCAGCTTAGGTGTTAGGGAGCAGTACTTC	CASSLGVREQYF
TRBV15	NA	TRBJ1-6	NA	TGTGCCACCAGCAGAGGATCAGGAATTTATAATTCACCCCTCCACTTT	CATSRGSGIYNSPLHF
TRBV7-8	many	TRBJ1-1	NA	TGTGCCAGCAGGTTCCTGGCGAACACTGAAGCTTTCTTT	CASRFLANTEAFF
TRBV30	many	TRBJ1-2	NA	TGTGCCTGGAGTGTAACCCAAATCGGGGGCTACACCTTC	CAWSVTQIGGYTF
TRBV27	many	TRBJ2-2	NA	TGTGCCAGCTCGAATGTGGCTAGCGGGCCAGGGGGTAGCGGGGAGCTGTTTTTT	CASSNVASGPGGSGELFF
TRBV20-1	many	TRBJ2-7	NA	TGCAGTGCTATGGCCGGGGTCTCCTACGAGCAGTACTTC	CSAMAGVSYEQYF
TRBV19	NA	TRBJ2-7	NA	TGTGCCAGTAGTATGGGGGATGGCGGGAACCCCTACGAGCAGTACTTC	CASSMGDGGNPYEQYF
TRBV9	many	TRBJ2-2	NA	TGTGCCAGCAGCGTTCCAGATAGCACCGGGGAGCTGTTTTTT	CASSVPDSTGELFF
TRBV6-2/TRBV6-3	many	TRBJ1-5	NA	TGTGCCAGCAGTGCAGGGGTGAGCAATCAGCCCCAGCATTTT	CASSAGVSNQPQHF
TRBV27	many	TRBJ2-7	NA	TGTGCCAGCAGCTACCGGGCATCCCTCGAGCAGTACTTC	CASSYRASLEQYF
TRBV6-2/TRBV6-3	NA	TRBJ1-2	NA	TGTGCCAGCAGTTACTCGAATCCTAACTATGGCTACACCTTC	CASSYSNPNYGYTF
TRBV5-1	NA	TRBJ1-1	TRBD1	TGCGCCAGCAGCGGTTCACAGGGGGTCACTGAAGCTTTCTTT	CASSGSQGVTEAFF
TRBV12-3/TRBV12-4	many	TRBJ2-2	NA	TGTGCCAGCAGCTACAGGCCCCGGGGCACCGGGGAGCTGTTTTTT	CASSYRPRGTGELFF
TRBV11-1	NA	TRBJ2-7	TRBD2	TGTGCCAGCAGCTTAAAATTGCGCCTAGCGGCATTAAGCTCCTACGAGCAGTACTTC	CASSLKLRLAALSSYEQYF
TRBV5-1	many	TRBJ1-1	TRBD1	TGCGCCAGCAGCTCCCGGACAGGATACACTGAAGCTTTCTTT	CASSSRTGYTEAFF
TRBV12-3/TRBV12-4	many	TRBJ1-2	TRBD1	TGTGCCAGCAGCCCGGGACAGACCTATGGCTACACCTTC	CASSPGQTYGYTF
TRBV11-3	few	TRBJ2-7	TRBD1	TGTGCCAGCAGCTTAGAGACAGGGAACGAGCAGTACTTC	CASSLETGNEQYF
TRBV6-5	few	TRBJ1-4	NA	TGTGCCAGCAGTTACTCGAGTAATGTTGAAAAACTGTTTTTT	CASSYSSNVEKLFF
TRBV28	many	TRBJ1-2	NA	TGTGCCAGCAGTTTACCCTACCGGACCCTCAGGTTAACTAACTATGGCTACACCTTC	CASSLPYRTLRLTNYGYTF
TRBV2	many	TRBJ1-2	NA	TGTGCCAGCAGTGAAACATCTCGCCCTAACTATGGCTACACCTTC	CASSETSRPNYGYTF
TRBV7-9	many	TRBJ2-5	TRBD1	TGTGCCAGCAGCGGGGCTCCGGGACAGAGAAAAGAGACCCAGTACTTC	CASSGAPGQRKETQYF
TRBV7-8	many	TRBJ2-7	NA	TGTGCCAGCAGCTTTGGTATGGACTCAGCCCCGTACTTC	CASSFGMDSAPYF
TRBV4-1	many	TRBJ1-2	TRBD1	TGCGCCAGCAGCCCCGGACAGGGGGCTAAATATGGCTACACCTTC	CASSPGQGAKYGYTF
TRBV2	few	TRBJ2-2	NA	TGTGCCAGCAGTGCCGCTGCAGTCACCGGGGAGCTGTTTTTT	CASSAAAVTGELFF
TRBV7-8	many	TRBJ2-1	TRBD2	TGTGCCAGCAGCTCGACTAGCGGGACGTCAGATGAGCAGTTCTTC	CASSSTSGTSDEQFF
TRBV6-1	many	TRBJ1-1	TRBD1	TGTGCCAGCAGTGAAGGGACAGGGGACACTGAAGCTTTCTTT	CASSEGTGDTEAFF
TRBV7-2	NA	TRBJ2-7	NA	TGTGCCAGCAACGGACCGGGACGACGCTACGAGCAGTACTTC	CASNGPGRRYEQYF
TRBV28	many	TRBJ2-5	NA	TGTGCCAGCAGTTTCGCAGGGGAAGAGACCCAGTACTTC	CASSFAGEETQYF
TRBV13	many	TRBJ1-2	NA	TGTGCCAGCAGCCACGGCGCCGACTATGGCTACACCTTC	CASSHGADYGYTF
TRBV20-1	many	TRBJ2-7	NA	TGCAGTGCACGCGAGGGAGGCTTTGAGGGGTACGAGCAGTACTTC	CSAREGGFEGYEQYF
TRBV11-1	many	TRBJ2-7	NA	TGTGCCAGCAGCTTAGAGTTCGTAAAGGGGCCAAGGTCAATCTACGAGCAGTACTTC	CASSLEFVKGPRSIYEQYF
TRBV7-2	many	TRBJ1-2	NA	TGTGCCAGCAGCTTCCTACAGGGCTCTGGCTACACCTTC	CASSFLQGSGYTF
TRBV20-1	many	TRBJ2-7	NA	TGCAGTGCTAGAGGCGGCTCCTCCTACGAGCAGTACTTC	CSARGGSSYEQYF
TRBV2	many	TRBJ1-2	NA	TGTGCCAGCAGTGCAACAGGGAAAGGGGGCTACACCTTC	CASSATGKGGYTF
TRBV7-3	many	TRBJ2-5	NA	TGTGCCAGCAGCTCCTGGCCCCAAGAGACCCAGTACTTC	CASSSWPQETQYF
TRBV6-9	NA	TRBJ2-2	TRBD2	TGTGCCAGCACCCTCAAGGCCCTAAGTCTAGCGGGAGGTCGGCGGACCGGGGAGCTGTTTTTT	CASTLKALSLAGGRRTGELFF